Presented here are 28 T cell receptor beta chains from one specimen sequenced in a study of human T cells and chemical hapten exposure. TCRdb recomputed calls from the RACE reads with MiXCR, one row per CDR3 protein. The top ten hold about 1.8% of the sample, which has about 130,000 distinct CDR3 sequences, about 9.4% seen once. Time point reported: healthy volunteer bleed at 2 weeks. The starting material, unfractionated whole blood, was used for total RNA extraction. Material for sequencing was whole blood. Receptors originate from a male donor in good health. Some clones in this sample may be carry-over from other donors' samples.

The J gene is TRBJ2-1, the V gene TRBV20-1, with 7 bases that match TRBD2. V was pared by 4 bases and J by 3 bases, with 3 bases of the junction left unmatched. The CDR3 totals 13 residues. Germline V lookup: CDR1 DFQATT, CDR2 SNEGSKA (reference sequence). CDR3 region: CSAKGDYYNEQFF. CDR3 nucleotide sequence: TGCAGTGCTAAAGGGGACTACTACAATGAGCAGTTCTTC.

This clonotype showed up just a few times. The V and J genes are TRBV7-9 and TRBJ2-7; no firm D call. This CDR3 has 14 residues. In germline, CDR1 is SEHNR, CDR2 FQNEAQ (reference sequence). Trimming took 1 base from V and 2 from J, leaving 9 bases between them. The CDR3 nucleotides are TGTGCCAGCAGCTTAGTTCGAAACCCCTACGAGCAGTACTTC. This sequence encodes CASSLVRNPYEQYF.

This clonotype showed up just a few times. DNA for the CDR3: TGCAGCGTCCAAGGGGGCGCACACAATGAGCAGTTCTTC. Encoded protein: CSVQGGAHNEQFF. V is TRBV29-1 and J is TRBJ2-1, with 7 bases aligning to TRBD1. Per the germline V gene, CDR1 is SQVTM and CDR2 is ANQGSEA. V shed 6 bases, J shed 5 bases, and the junction held 7 bases outside the gene matches. This CDR3 is built from 13 residues.

V usage is TRBV7-9 and J usage is TRBJ2-5; TRBD2 might be the D (6 bases). Per the germline V gene, CDR1 is SEHNR and CDR2 is FQNEAQ (reference sequence). This CDR3 has 16 amino acids. The V and J ends lost 5 bases and 5 bases respectively, with 21 bases between them. CDR3 sequence (DNA): TGTGCCAGCAGCCTCCCGCCCGGGACTTACAGGGAGACCCAGTACTTC. This codes for CASSLPPGTYRETQYF.

This clonotype was seen repeatedly, ten times or more. V and J are TRBV12-3 or TRBV12-4 and TRBJ1-2, with D tentatively TRBD1 (6 bases). This CDR3 has 15 residues. V lost 4 bases to trimming and J lost 8 bases, with 20 bases between them. The CDR3 DNA reads TGTGCCAGCAGTTCGGGTGGGGGGCCTTATGGGGGCTACACCTTC. Amino acid sequence: CASSSGGGPYGGYTF.

This clonotype has more than one count but fewer than ten. V is TRBV20-1 and J is TRBJ2-7, with D possibly called TRBD1 or TRBD2 (5 bases each). Germline-derived CDR1 and CDR2 are DFQATT and SNEGSKA (reference sequence). The CDR3 covers 13 residues. V lost 5 bases to trimming and J lost 2 bases, with 13 bases between them. The CDR3 coding sequence is TGCAGTGCTCGGGACGGAATTACCTACGAGCAGTACTTC. Amino acids: CSARDGITYEQYF.

This clonotype was detected many times. The chain links TRBV12-3 or TRBV12-4 to TRBJ2-7, with 12 bases fitting TRBD1. The CDR3 consists of 15 residues. With 5 bases clipped from V and 6 bases from J, the junction kept 8 bases outside the gene matches. This CDR3 is CASSHWDRGQVEQYF. CDR3 sequence (DNA): TGTGCCAGCAGTCACTGGGACAGGGGGCAAGTCGAGCAGTACTTC.

The table lists this clonotype with a few counts. The chain uses TRBV10-3 and TRBJ2-5, with D possibly TRBD2 on 6 matching bases. The germline CDR1 and CDR2 sequences are ENHRY and SYGVKD. Trimming left V 8 bases short and J 5 bases short, with 12 bases between. The CDR3 sequence is 12 residues long. The CDR3 region has the DNA TGTGCCATCTCCGGGACTTCGGAGACCCAGTACTTC. It yields the protein CAISGTSETQYF.

This clonotype was counted only a few times. V is TRBV2 and J is TRBJ2-7; D perhaps matches TRBD1 (6 bases). V shed 5 bases and J shed 1 base, with 9 bases lying between them. The CDR3 consists of 13 residues. In germline, CDR1 is SNHLY, CDR2 FYNNEI. CDR3 region: CASSTGTSYEQYF. Written as DNA, the CDR3 is TGTGCCAGCAGTACTGGGACATCCTACGAGCAGTACTTC. The full variable domain, its missing parts supplied by reference TRBV2 and TRBJ2-7, is EPEVTQTPSHQVTQMGQEVILRCVPISNHLYFYWYRQILGQKVEFLVSFYNNEISEKSEIFDDQFSVERPDGSNFTLKIRSTKLEDSAMYFCASSTGTSYEQYFGPGTRLTVT.

This sequence joins TRBV3-1 and TRBJ2-3; D gene unclear. V gave up 0 bases and J gave up 4 bases, with 11 bases separating them. The CDR3 consists of 15 residues. Germline V gene sequence: CDR1 LGHDT, CDR2 YNNKEL (reference sequence). The CDR3 reads CASSQETPGADTQYF. CDR3 in DNA: TGTGCCAGCAGCCAAGAAACCCCGGGTGCAGATACGCAGTATTTT.

J is TRBJ1-4 and V is TRBV7-2, with TRBD1 matching over 9 bases. The CDR3 is made up of 14 amino acids. Germline V CDR1 and CDR2: SGHTA, FQGNSA. V was clipped by 4 bases and J by 7 bases; unmatched bases: 4. CDR3 sequence: CASSWGQGSEKLFF. CDR3 DNA: TGTGCCAGCAGCTGGGGACAGGGAAGTGAAAAACTGTTTTTT.

This sequence joins TRBV7-9 and TRBJ2-7; D may correspond to TRBD1 or TRBD2 (6 bases each). The CDR3 totals 13 residues. V was trimmed by 1 base and J by 4 bases, leaving 8 bases between them. The germline V gene has CDR1 SEHNR and CDR2 FQNEAQ (reference sequence). CDR3 bases: TGTGCCAGCAGCTTAGAGGGGGGTTACGAGCAGTACTTC. Protein: CASSLEGGYEQYF.

Ten or more counts support this clonotype. For the CDR3, the DNA is TGTGCCAGCAGTTTAGGGGAGGGAGCAAGGCGGCCCCTCCACTTT. It codes for CASSLGEGARRPLHF. The chain combines TRBV12-3 or TRBV12-4 with TRBJ1-6, with D uncertain. The ends were cut back, 1 base at V and 13 bases at J, with 17 bases in the middle. The CDR3 is 15 residues long.

The chain carries TRBV7-9 and TRBJ1-6, with a weak D call TRBD1 (5 bases). The germline V gene encodes CDR1 SEHNR and CDR2 FQNEAQ (reference sequence). Trimming stripped 4 bases from V and 7 bases from J, with 17 bases between. The CDR3 loop spans 16 amino acids. The CDR3 region has the DNA TGTGCCAGCAGCTCCGACGCCAGGGTTGACAATTCACCCCTCCACTTT. Translating gives CASSSDARVDNSPLHF.

In this sample, this clonotype turned up a few times. The J gene is TRBJ2-1, the V gene TRBV28, with D tentatively TRBD1 (5 bases). V shed 3 bases and J shed 6 bases, with 12 bases lying between them. The CDR3 has 14 amino acids. Germline CDR1 is MDHEN and CDR2 is SYDVKM. This chain's CDR3 is CASSFTGLLNEQFF. The DNA of the CDR3 is TGTGCCAGCAGTTTTACAGGATTACTCAATGAGCAGTTCTTC.

This clonotype was detected a few times. The gene calls are TRBV6-5 and TRBJ1-1; the D gene is possibly TRBD1 (5 bases). Germline-derived CDR1 and CDR2 are MNHEY and SVGAGI. CDR3 length equals 15 residues. Trimming left V 0 bases short and J 3 bases short, with 11 bases between. The CDR3 is CASSYSRTGDTEAFF. The CDR3 nucleotides read TGTGCCAGCAGTTACTCGCGGACGGGGGACACTGAAGCTTTCTTT.

This clonotype was found a few times. The chain recombines TRBV29-1 with TRBJ2-7; 8 positions agree with TRBD1. In germline, CDR1 is SQVTM, CDR2 ANQGSEA. The CDR3 totals 14 residues. J was trimmed by 2 bases and V by 0 bases; bases with no gene match: 3. CDR3 sequence reads: CSVEDKTGAYEQYF. The CDR3 DNA follows: TGCAGCGTTGAAGATAAGACAGGGGCCTACGAGCAGTACTTC.

The table lists this clonotype with many counts. The V and J genes are TRBV10-2 and TRBJ2-1; 13 nucleotides agree with TRBD2. The germline V gene encodes CDR1 WSHSY and CDR2 SAAADI. J lost 8 bases, V lost 7 bases, and 5 bases had no gene match. This CDR3 comprises 14 residues. The CDR3 DNA sequence: TGCGCCAGCATTCAACTAGCGGGAGGGGATGAGCAGTTCTTC. Protein sequence: CASIQLAGGDEQFF.

The J gene is TRBJ2-3, the V gene TRBV12-5; the match to TRBD2 covers 14 bases. Per the germline V gene, CDR1 is LGHNT and CDR2 is FRNRAP. This CDR3 spans 16 amino acids. The junction had 7 bases not matched to a gene; V was cut back by 7 bases and J by 4 bases. The CDR3 loop reads CASDGTSGSVSDTQYF. In DNA form, the CDR3 reads TGTGCTAGTGATGGGACTAGCGGGAGTGTGTCAGATACGCAGTATTTT.

This chain uses TRBV4-3 with TRBJ2-2; D ambiguous. Germline V gene data show CDR1 as LGHNA and CDR2 as YSLEER. V lost 5 bases to trimming and J lost 2 bases, with 15 bases between them. The CDR3 covers 16 residues. CDR3 DNA sequence: TGCGCCAGCAGCTCCTCTGTCCCGTCCAACACCGGGGAGCTGTTTTTT. Translated, it gives CASSSSVPSNTGELFF.

The chain is built from TRBV18 and TRBJ1-5, with D unresolved. V gave up 2 bases and J gave up 4 bases, with 9 bases separating them. In germline, CDR1 is KGHSH, CDR2 LQKENI. The CDR3 sequence is 14 residues long. In nucleotides, the CDR3 is TGTGCCAGCTCACCAGTGGGTTTTAATCAGCCCCAGCATTTT. Its protein is CASSPVGFNQPQHF.

This clonotype came up many times. This chain links TRBV6-2 or TRBV6-3 with TRBJ2-7; perhaps TRBD1 as D (6 bases). The CDR3 has 16 amino acids. Germline values: CDR1 MNHEY, CDR2 SVGEGT. Between the trimmed V and J ends, which lost 2 bases and 0 bases, there was a span of 14 bases. The CDR3 protein is CASSYPGQPSSYEQYF. DNA of the CDR3: TGTGCCAGCAGTTACCCAGGACAGCCGAGCTCCTACGAGCAGTACTTC.

This clonotype was observed at least ten times. This chain links TRBV14 with TRBJ2-2; D unresolved. V was shortened by 2 bases and J by 4 bases, with 20 bases between the two germline ends. Germline CDR1 and CDR2: SGHDN and FVKESK. The CDR3 runs 18 residues. The chain's CDR3 is CASSQSQSRLRGTGELFF. The DNA of the CDR3 is TGTGCCAGCAGCCAAAGCCAATCGCGGCTTAGAGGCACCGGGGAGCTGTTTTTT.

This clonotype was seen only a few times. The chain is built from TRBV29-1 and TRBJ2-5; maybe TRBD1 (8 bases). Germline loops: CDR1 SQVTM, CDR2 ANQGSEA. Deletions cut 6 bases from V and 4 bases from J, with 18 bases between. The CDR3 runs 14 residues. In DNA, the CDR3 is TGCAGCGTCGTATACAGGGGGGGAGGAGAGACCCAGTACTTC. It specifies CSVVYRGGGETQYF. Variable domain in full (rest from reference TRBV29-1 and TRBJ2-5): SAVISQKPSRDICQRGTSLTIQCQVDSQVTMMFWYRQQPGQSLTLIATANQGSEATYESGFVIDKFPISRPNLTFSTLTVSNMSPEDSSIYLCSVVYRGGGETQYFGPGTRLLVL.

This clonotype has a count of ten or more. In DNA, the CDR3 is TGTGCCAGCAGCGTAGATATGGGAAGCGAGCAGTACTTC. Encoded protein: CASSVDMGSEQYF. The chain combines TRBV9 with TRBJ2-7; no clear D gene. CDR3 length equals 13 residues. CDR1 is SGDLS, CDR2 YYNGEE, per germline. Trimming pared 0 bases from V and 6 bases from J, leaving 10 bases between.

The chain recombines TRBV6-1 with TRBJ1-2, with 10 bases aligning to TRBD1. Trimming at V came to 5 bases and at J to 8 bases, leaving 11 bases not matched to a gene. This CDR3 is 15 amino acids long. The germline V gene encodes CDR1 MNHNS and CDR2 SASEGT. The CDR3 spells CASSSAGTGVGGYTF. CDR3 nucleotides: TGTGCCAGCAGTTCCGCCGGGACAGGGGTTGGAGGCTACACCTTC.

The V and J genes are TRBV5-4 and TRBJ1-2; 8 bases are a match to TRBD1. CDR3 length: 14 amino acids. The germline CDR1 and CDR2 sequences are SGHNT and YYREEE (reference sequence). The ends lost 4 bases at V and 3 bases at J; junction bases unmatched: 5. The CDR3 bases are TGTGCCAGCAGCCAGGACAGGGAGGACTATGGCTACACCTTC. Translated, it gives CASSQDREDYGYTF.

In this sample, this clonotype turned up many times. The chain employs TRBV29-1 and TRBJ2-7; D perhaps matches TRBD1 (7 bases). The CDR3 is made up of 13 amino acids. CDR1 and CDR2 from the germline V gene are SQVTM and ANQGSEA. V shed 3 bases and J shed 2 bases, with 11 bases lying between them. The CDR3: CSVDPGGTYEQYF. For the CDR3, the DNA is TGCAGCGTTGACCCAGGGGGGACCTACGAGCAGTACTTC.